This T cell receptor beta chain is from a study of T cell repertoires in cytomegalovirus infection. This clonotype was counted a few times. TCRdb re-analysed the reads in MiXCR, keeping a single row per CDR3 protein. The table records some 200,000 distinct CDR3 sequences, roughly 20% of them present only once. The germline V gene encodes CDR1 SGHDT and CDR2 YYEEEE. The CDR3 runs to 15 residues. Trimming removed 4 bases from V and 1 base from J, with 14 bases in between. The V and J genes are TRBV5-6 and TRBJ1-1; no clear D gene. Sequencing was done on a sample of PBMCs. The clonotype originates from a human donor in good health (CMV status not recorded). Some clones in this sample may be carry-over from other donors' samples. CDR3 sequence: CASSTPRTPNTEAFF. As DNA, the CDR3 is TGTGCCAGCAGCACGCCCCGGACCCCGAACACTGAAGCTTTCTTT.